One sample yielded the 20 T cell receptor beta chains listed below, sequenced in a study of T cell clusters in autoimmune cytopenias. TRB rearrangements were amplified by touch-down multiplex PCR with mixed TRB-A/B primers. TCRdb reanalyzed the multiplex PCR reads and collapses them to one entry per CDR3 protein, without DNA. This table holds several thousand distinct CDR3 sequences. Each sample's input was roughly 230 ng genomic DNA, some 38,000 genome equivalents. The same specimen was also included in a second study, on T cell repertoires in aging, cancer and after chemotherapy.

Sequencing used peripheral blood. The source of these receptors is a human donor with an autoimmune cytopenia or autoimmune hepatitis (not recorded which).

Judged by frequency, this clonotype is medium-sized. This chain uses TRBV29-1 with TRBJ1-2. CDR1 is SQVTM and CDR2 is ANQGSEA in the germline V gene. CDR3 size: 13 residues. The CDR3 region is CSVERYVNYGYTF.

According to its frequency, this clonotype is medium-sized. This sequence joins TRBV29-1 and TRBJ2-2; TCRdb proposes TRBD1, but this gene call is untestable without DNA. Germline assignment: CDR1 SQVTM and CDR2 ANQGSEA. The CDR3 runs 14 residues. The chain's CDR3 is CSVNQGTNTGELFF.

The V call is TRBV6-1, the J call TRBJ2-7. This CDR3 has 12 residues. Germline assignment: CDR1 MNHNS and CDR2 SASEGT. The CDR3 protein is CASSEFLYEQYF.

The chain combines TRBV11-2 with TRBJ1-2; lacking DNA, the TRBD1 call made by TCRdb goes unchecked. This CDR3 spans 13 amino acids. The germline CDR1 and CDR2 sequences are SGHAT and FQNNGV. The CDR3 loop reads CASSFGQSYGYTF. The variable domain in full, completed from reference TRBV11-2 and TRBJ1-2, reads EAGVAQSPRYKIIEKRQSVAFWCNPISGHATLYWYQQILGQGPKLLIQFQNNGVVDDSQLPKDRFSAERLKGVDSTLKIQPAKLEDSAVYLCASSFGQSYGYTFGSGTRLTVV.

The rearrangement uses TRBV25-1 and TRBJ1-2; TCRdb returns TRBD1, unconfirmable since there is no DNA. Germline assignment: CDR1 MGHDK and CDR2 SYGVNS. The CDR3 length is 15 residues. The CDR3 region is CASSDRGTGGYGYTF.

The chain employs TRBV6-5 and TRBJ1-1. The CDR3 loop spans 15 amino acids. Looked up from germline, CDR1 is MNHEY and CDR2 is SVGAGI. CDR3 amino acids: CASSYHRGGKTEAFF.

The rearrangement uses TRBV10-3 and TRBJ2-2; the TRBD1 assignment by TCRdb is unverifiable without DNA. From germline, CDR1 is ENHRY and CDR2 SYGVKD. The CDR3 contains 14 residues. CDR3 residues: CAISGDRNTGELFF.

The V call is TRBV7-9, the J call TRBJ1-2; the D call from TCRdb, TRBD1, cannot be confirmed without DNA. The CDR3 sequence is 13 residues long. CDR1 and CDR2 (germline): SEHNR, FQNEAQ (reference sequence). This CDR3 is CASSLTGGSGYTF.

According to its frequency, this clonotype is medium-sized. The V and J genes are TRBV7-9 and TRBJ1-2. The CDR3 has 16 residues. Germline loops: CDR1 SEHNR, CDR2 FQNEAQ (reference sequence). CDR3 region: CASSLDKARSNYGYTF.

The chain employs TRBV5-1 and TRBJ1-6. The CDR3 has 12 amino acids. Per germline, CDR1 SGHRS and CDR2 YFSETQ. The CDR3: CASREVGSPLHF.

J is TRBJ1-1 and V is TRBV27. CDR1 is MNHEY and CDR2 is SMNVEV in the germline V gene (reference sequence). This CDR3 is built from 13 residues. The CDR3 reads CASSSEVNTEAFF.

The chain has TRBV7-6 and TRBJ1-1; TCRdb names TRBD1, which stays unverified in the absence of DNA. The CDR3 length is 15 residues. CDR1 is SGHVS, CDR2 FNYEAQ, per germline. CDR3 loop: CASSQRPGFAAEAFF.

This chain uses TRBV6-5 with TRBJ1-2; TCRdb lists TRBD1, though no DNA is available to test this call. This CDR3 region has 15 residues. The germline V gene has CDR1 MNHEY and CDR2 SVGAGI. CDR3 sequence reads: CASSGGGVQDYGYTF.

The J gene is TRBJ1-6, the V gene TRBV10-3; the TCRdb D gene call, TRBD1, has no DNA to confirm it. CDR1 and CDR2 (germline): ENHRY, SYGVKD. The CDR3 contains 14 residues. CDR3 residues: CATNQDRGPSPLHF.

The chain uses TRBV5-3 and TRBJ1-5; TCRdb's assignment of TRBD1 cannot be checked, as there is no DNA. TRBV5-3 is identified as an open reading frame with a role that is uncertain. The CDR3 runs to 17 residues. CDR3 loop: CARSNGQGSTGGQPQHF.

CDR3 loop: CASSADYDGEQFF. V usage is TRBV6-6 and J usage is TRBJ2-1; absent DNA, TCRdb's TRBD2 call cannot be checked. This CDR3 comprises 13 residues. Germline CDR1 reads MNHNY; CDR2 reads SVGAGI (reference sequence).

Frequency places this clonotype as medium-sized. The V call is TRBV20-1, the J call TRBJ1-5. Per germline, CDR1 DFQATT and CDR2 SNEGSKA (reference sequence). This CDR3 is built from 12 residues. CDR3 protein: CSAPADNQPQHF.

The J gene is TRBJ2-6, the V gene TRBV20-1; TCRdb calls TRBD1, which cannot be checked without DNA. Per the germline V gene, CDR1 is DFQATT and CDR2 is SNEGSKA (reference sequence). The CDR3 runs 17 residues. This CDR3 is CSARGTGGASGANVLTF.

This chain links TRBV12-3 or TRBV12-4 with TRBJ2-7. This CDR3 has 13 residues. Here the CDR3 reads CASSLTGAYEQYF.

This clonotype is called medium-sized based on its frequency. The CDR3 spells CASSSRALDSLNSYEQYF. This chain joins TRBV27 and TRBJ2-7; TCRdb's D gene call, TRBD2, goes unchecked for lack of DNA. Germline V gene lookup returns CDR1 MNHEY and CDR2 SMNVEV (reference sequence). The CDR3 covers 18 residues.